One sample yielded the 25 T cell receptor beta chains listed below, sequenced in a study of blood T cell repertoires in COVID-19. TCRdb keeps only in-frame clones here, not all; method: immunoSEQ multiplex PCR. The table shows nearly 200,000 clones, with approximately 88% occurring only once. The sample was PBMCs or T cells enriched from blood (not recorded which). The receptors here all came from a woman aged 18-29 years who had recovered from COVID-19.

V is TRBV27 and J is TRBJ1-2, with TRBD1 identical over 7 bases. Germline CDR1 MNHEY, CDR2 SMNVEV (reference sequence). The ends lost 8 bases at V and 4 bases at J; junction bases unmatched: 10. This CDR3 comprises 14 residues. The CDR3 loop reads CASGHTGQIYGYTF. The DNA of the CDR3 is TGTGCCAGCGGACATACGGGACAGATCTATGGCTACACCTTC.

CDR3 DNA: TGTGCCAGCAGTGACTCGACTAGCGGGGGGTCCAATGAGCAGTTCTTC. The encoded protein is CASSDSTSGGSNEQFF. This chain links TRBV6-4 with TRBJ2-1; 13 bases match TRBD2. Germline V gives CDR1 MRHNA, CDR2 SNTAGT. There are 16 residues in the CDR3. J gave up 6 bases and V 0 bases, and 2 bases lay outside the gene matches.

The chain joins TRBV2 to TRBJ1-6, with D hard to call. The CDR3 length is 16 residues. V lost 6 bases and J 6 bases, leaving 18 bases between the germline ends. Germline V gene data show CDR1 as SNHLY and CDR2 as FYNNEI. The CDR3 DNA sequence: TGTGCCAGCAGGGAGCTGCCTTCGGGGTTTAATTCACCCCTCCACTTT. The encoded protein is CASRELPSGFNSPLHF.

This clone was detected only a few times. The CDR3 bases are TGTGCCGGAAATGAAGGACAGAACGCTTTCTTT. Its protein is CAGNEGQNAFF. J is TRBJ1-1 and V is TRBV2; D might be TRBD1 (6 bases). Trimming removed 11 bases from V and 11 bases from J, with 18 bases in between. The length of the CDR3 is 11 residues. CDR1 is SNHLY, CDR2 FYNNEI, per germline.

This clone is a singleton in its sample. Relative to the germline gene, one junction end is altered; a read error may explain this. The chain joins TRBV30 to TRBJ2-7; TRBD2 matches at 11 bases. Germline CDR1 reads GTSNPN; CDR2 reads SVGIG (reference sequence). The CDR3 contains 15 residues. The CDR3 DNA is TGTGCCTGGAGTGTATGGGCTAGCGGGGGGCCTCCCTTAACTTTC. This encodes CAWSVWASGGPPLTF.

The chain combines TRBV11-2 with TRBJ1-2, with D tentatively TRBD1 (6 bases). This CDR3 contains 14 residues. Germline-derived CDR1 and CDR2 are SGHAT and FQNNGV. The V end lost 0 bases, the J end lost 4 bases, and 9 bases lay between the germline ends. The CDR3 loop is CASSLDRTVYGYTF. In DNA form, the CDR3 reads TGTGCCAGCAGCTTAGATAGGACAGTCTATGGCTACACCTTC.

This chain uses TRBV5-4 with TRBJ1-3; D gene uncertain. The V and J ends lost 4 bases and 2 bases respectively, with 10 bases between them. CDR3 length equals 14 residues. The germline V gene has CDR1 SGHNT and CDR2 YYREEE (reference sequence). CDR3 protein: CASSPASTGNTIYF. For the CDR3, the DNA is TGTGCCAGCAGCCCCGCTAGTACTGGAAACACCATATATTTT.

The chain couples TRBV29-1 to TRBJ2-7; 8 bases are shared with TRBD1. This CDR3 is built from 12 residues. Germline trimming cut 4 bases from V and 3 bases from J; bases unmatched to any gene: 2. The germline V gene has CDR1 SQVTM and CDR2 ANQGSEA. CDR3 loop: CSVGGTGYEQYF. CDR3 DNA: TGCAGCGTTGGGGGGACAGGCTACGAGCAGTACTTC.

V gene TRBV7-2 combines with J gene TRBJ2-7; D is undetermined. The CDR3 loop spans 12 amino acids. Germline V gene data show CDR1 as SGHTA and CDR2 as FQGNSA. V lost 2 bases and J 2 bases, leaving 4 bases between the germline ends. The CDR3 region has the DNA TGTGCCAGCAGCTTACCTGCCTACGAGCAGTACTTC. As protein: CASSLPAYEQYF.

This clone was detected once. This chain connects TRBV28 to TRBJ1-6; D call uncertain. CDR3 length equals 13 residues. V was clipped by 5 bases and J by 2 bases, with 4 bases between them. Looked up from germline, CDR1 is MDHEN and CDR2 is SYDVKM. CDR3 coding DNA: TGTGCCAGCAGTCCGGCCTATAATTCACCCCTCCACTTT. It specifies CASSPAYNSPLHF.

This clone was seen ten or more times. This sample also contains other DNA sequences that code for the same CDR3. This chain uses TRBV12-3 or TRBV12-4 with TRBJ1-5; D is unclear. V was trimmed by 5 bases and J by 4 bases, leaving 6 bases between them. CDR3 size: 12 residues. The chain's CDR3 is CASSPLNQPQHF. The CDR3 region has the DNA TGTGCCAGCAGTCCGTTAAATCAGCCCCAGCATTTT.

The chain carries TRBV3-1 (or the pseudogene TRBV3-2) and TRBJ2-3; D remains ambiguous. The CDR3 runs 12 residues. The V gene's germline CDR1 is LGHDT and CDR2 YNNKEL (reference sequence). The V gene lost 4 bases and the J gene lost 4 bases, with 6 bases spanning the gap. The CDR3 loop is CASSPSADTQYF. The DNA of the CDR3 is TGTGCCAGCAGCCCCTCCGCAGATACGCAGTATTTT.

V gene TRBV6-1 combines with J gene TRBJ1-3, with TRBD1 matching over 7 bases. The germline V gene encodes CDR1 MNHNS and CDR2 SASEGT. The CDR3 is 16 residues long. J gave up 0 bases and V 2 bases, and 4 bases lay outside the gene matches. The CDR3 sequence is CASSELTGYSGNTIYF. The CDR3 bases are TGTGCCAGCAGTGAACTGACAGGGTACTCTGGAAACACCATATATTTT.

The chain combines TRBV6-5 with TRBJ1-5, with D possibly TRBD1 on 6 matching bases. There are 16 residues in the CDR3. The V gene's germline CDR1 is MNHEY and CDR2 SVGAGI. The ends were cut back, 2 bases at V and 3 bases at J, with 14 bases in the middle. The CDR3 here is CASSYALDRHNQPQHF. DNA of the CDR3: TGTGCCAGCAGTTACGCCCTTGACAGGCACAATCAGCCCCAGCATTTT.

This clone was observed a few times. The chain recombines TRBV30 with TRBJ1-6, with 8 bases lining up with TRBD1. Germline lookup yields CDR1 GTSNPN and CDR2 SVGIG (reference sequence). V lost 2 bases, J lost 7 bases, and 7 bases stayed unmatched. The CDR3 has 15 amino acids. The chain's CDR3 is CAWSPGGQENSPLHF. DNA of the CDR3: TGTGCCTGGAGTCCCGGGGGACAGGAGAATTCACCCCTCCACTTT.

The chain links TRBV7-6 to TRBJ2-7; weak D call: TRBD2 (7 bases). V was trimmed by 1 base and J by 0 bases, leaving 16 bases between them. This CDR3 is built from 17 residues. CDR1 is SGHVS, CDR2 FNYEAQ, per germline. CDR3: CASSLGGGTGNSYEQYF. As DNA, the CDR3 is TGTGCCAGCAGCTTAGGGGGGGGTACAGGGAACTCCTACGAGCAGTACTTC.

This chain connects TRBV6-1 to TRBJ1-2; 7 nucleotides agree with TRBD1. V shed 3 bases, J shed 6 bases, and the junction held 10 bases outside the gene matches. The length of the CDR3 is 15 residues. The germline CDR1 and CDR2 sequences are MNHNS and SASEGT. The CDR3 nucleotides read TGTGCCAGCAGTGAGGCGCGGGACAGACTGAATGGCTACACCTTC. Amino acids: CASSEARDRLNGYTF.

The chain combines TRBV3-1 (or the pseudogene TRBV3-2) with TRBJ1-6; 7 bases map to TRBD1. The CDR3 runs 15 residues. Germline CDR1 reads LGHDT; CDR2 reads YNNKEL (reference sequence). The V and J ends lost 4 bases and 3 bases, in that order; junction bases with no gene match: 3. CDR3 residues: CASSPGTVYNSPLHF. CDR3 sequence (DNA): TGTGCCAGCAGCCCCGGGACAGTCTATAATTCACCCCTCCACTTT.

The chain carries TRBV5-5 and TRBJ2-5; D unclear. Germline lookup yields CDR1 SGHKS and CDR2 YYEKEE (reference sequence). This CDR3 is built from 15 residues. With 2 bases removed from V and 0 bases from J, the gap between germline ends came to 11 bases. CDR3 amino acids: CASSFGQLNQETQYF. Here the CDR3 DNA reads TGTGCCAGCAGCTTTGGGCAGCTAAACCAAGAGACCCAGTACTTC.

The chain recombines TRBV4-1 with TRBJ1-2; the D is unclear. The CDR3 runs to 13 residues. Trimming removed 0 bases at V and 4 bases at J, with 6 bases between. CDR1 and CDR2 (germline): MGHRA, YSYEKL. CDR3 loop: CASSQDFVYGYTF. CDR3 bases: TGCGCCAGCAGCCAAGATTTCGTCTATGGCTACACCTTC.

In DNA form, the CDR3 reads TGTGCCAGCAGTTTACCCGGACTAGCGGGGGGAGATGAGCAGTTCTTC. This translates into CASSLPGLAGGDEQFF. This rearrangement joins TRBV28 to TRBJ2-1; 14 bases match TRBD2. Unmatched junction bases numbered 5, after V lost 2 bases and J lost 8 bases. The germline CDR1 and CDR2 sequences are MDHEN and SYDVKM. The CDR3 extends over 16 amino acids.

This clone was detected only once. The V call is TRBV28, the J call TRBJ1-4; the match to TRBD1 covers 7 bases. The CDR3 is made up of 17 amino acids. Looked up from germline, CDR1 is MDHEN and CDR2 is SYDVKM. Unmatched junction bases numbered 16, after V lost 6 bases and J lost 6 bases. DNA of the CDR3: TGTGCCAGCAGCCCAACCTCAAGGACAGGCGGGGATGAAAAACTGTTTTTT. Translated: CASSPTSRTGGDEKLFF.

In this sample, this clone turned up once. The chain has TRBV7-3 and TRBJ2-2, with D possibly matching TRBD1 (5 bases). Trimming left V 2 bases short and J 3 bases short, with 7 bases between. From germline, CDR1 is SGHTA and CDR2 FQGTGA. The CDR3 spans 14 residues. The CDR3 bases are TGTGCCAGCAGCTTACGCAGGGACACCGGGGAGCTGTTTTTT. It translates to CASSLRRDTGELFF.

The chain joins TRBV10-2 to TRBJ2-2, with 10 nucleotides matching TRBD1. J was trimmed by 6 bases and V by 8 bases; bases with no gene match: 6. Germline CDR1 is WSHSY and CDR2 is SAAADI. CDR3 length equals 14 residues. The CDR3 is CASGPGQGPGELFF. The CDR3 nucleotides read TGCGCCAGCGGGCCGGGACAGGGGCCCGGGGAGCTGTTTTTT.

The rearrangement links TRBV6-5 to TRBJ1-1, with TRBD1 matching over 7 bases. The CDR3 sequence is 13 residues long. Per germline, CDR1 MNHEY and CDR2 SVGAGI. The junction had 2 bases not matched to a gene; V was cut back by 6 bases and J by 1 base. CDR3 sequence (DNA): TGTGCCAGCAGCGGGACAGAGAACACTGAAGCTTTCTTT. It translates to CASSGTENTEAFF.